These 31 T cell receptor beta chains were sequenced from one sample in a study of cytomegalovirus exposure and HLA in healthy donors. The PCR made use of 60 Vbeta and 13 Jbeta primers. Using immunoSEQ multiplex PCR, the repertoire was profiled, and TCRdb retains in-frame clones only, with some absent. The table lists some 180,000 clones, 82% of them singletons. Sequencing input: PBMCs. The receptors derive from a middle-aged man in good health and CMV-seronegative.

Turning to this clone: This specimen includes other DNA sequences encoding the same CDR3. This rearrangement joins TRBV7-9 to TRBJ1-5; D remains unclear. The CDR3 consists of 15 residues. Germline V gives CDR1 SEHNR, CDR2 FQNEAQ (reference sequence). Trimming took 1 base from V and 4 from J, leaving 11 bases between them. CDR3 DNA sequence: TGTGCCAGCAGCTTAGAGGGTCGCGGGAATCAGCCCCAGCATTTT. Residues: CASSLEGRGNQPQHF. The full variable domain, in which reference TRBV7-9 and TRBJ1-5 provide the parts outside the CDR3, is DTGVSQNPRHKITKRGQNVTFRCDPISEHNRLYWYRQTLGQGPEFLTYFQNEAQLEKSRLLSDRFSAERPKGSFSTLEIQRTEQGDSAMYLCASSLEGRGNQPQHFGDGTRLSIL.

The chain employs TRBV18 and TRBJ2-2; 7 bases map to TRBD1. The length of the CDR3 is 15 residues. The V and J ends lost 3 bases and 4 bases, in that order; junction bases with no gene match: 5. CDR1 KGHSH and CDR2 LQKENI come from the germline V gene. CDR3 bases: TGTGCCAGCTCACCTCGACAGGGTAGCACCGGGGAGCTGTTTTTT. It translates to CASSPRQGSTGELFF. The whole variable domain, filled in from reference TRBV18 and TRBJ2-2, reads NAGVMQNPRHLVRRRGQEARLRCSPMKGHSHVYWYRQLPEEGLKFMVYLQKENIIDESGMPKERFSAEFPKEGPSILRIQQVVRGDSAAYFCASSPRQGSTGELFFGEGSRLTVL.

The chain carries TRBV6-5 and TRBJ2-5; D may be TRBD2 (5 bases). Germline CDR1 and CDR2: MNHEY and SVGAGI. V was clipped by 6 bases and J by 3 bases, with 8 bases between them. This CDR3 is 12 amino acids long. The CDR3 protein is CASRAGKETQYF. The CDR3 DNA is TGTGCCAGCAGAGCCGGGAAAGAGACCCAGTACTTC.

This clone was found once. The chain couples TRBV5-4 to TRBJ2-1; possible D gene TRBD1, 6 bases. The CDR3 consists of 13 residues. CDR1 and CDR2 from the germline V gene are SGHNT and YYREEE (reference sequence). Between the trimmed V and J ends, which lost 4 bases and 5 bases, there was a span of 10 bases. CDR3 nucleotides: TGTGCCAGCAGCCCGCAGGGGAACAATGAGCAGTTCTTC. It codes for CASSPQGNNEQFF. Complete variable domain (other parts from reference TRBV5-4 and TRBJ2-1): ETGVTQSPTHLIKTRGQQVTLRCSSQSGHNTVSWYQQALGQGPQFIFQYYREEENGRGNFPPRFSGLQFPNYSSELNVNALELDDSALYLCASSPQGNNEQFFGPGTRLTVL.

This chain uses TRBV5-5 with TRBJ2-1, with 11 bases lining up with TRBD2. This CDR3 is 17 amino acids long. In germline, CDR1 is SGHKS, CDR2 YYEKEE (reference sequence). Trimming cost V 4 bases and J 9 bases; bases outside gene matches: 15. The CDR3 sequence is CASSPLSGRALQGEQFF. The CDR3 DNA is TGTGCCAGCAGCCCCCTTAGCGGGAGGGCCCTCCAGGGTGAGCAGTTCTTC.

The chain joins TRBV6-5 to TRBJ2-5; D is unresolved. V lost 6 bases and J 2 bases, leaving 13 bases between the germline ends. The CDR3 consists of 14 residues. Germline V lookup: CDR1 MNHEY, CDR2 SVGAGI. The DNA for the CDR3 is TGTGCCAGCAGGGCGACTGGCGAGCAAGAGACCCAGTACTTC. It yields the protein CASRATGEQETQYF.

V and J are TRBV7-9 and TRBJ2-7, with no clear D. This CDR3 has 15 residues. CDR1 and CDR2 (germline): SEHNR, FQNEAQ (reference sequence). Trimming removed 5 bases from V and 0 bases from J, with 14 bases in between. For the CDR3, the DNA is TGTGCCAGCAGCCCAAGTTTTCCGAGCTCCTACGAGCAGTACTTC. Its protein product is CASSPSFPSSYEQYF.

This clone was picked up one time. The chain joins TRBV11-3 to TRBJ2-7; TRBD1 is a possible D gene (6 bases). V was cut by 5 bases and J by 1 base, with 12 bases left in between. CDR1 is SGHNT, CDR2 YENEEA, per germline. The CDR3 is 14 residues long. The CDR3 loop reads CASSRQDRSYEQYF. CDR3 bases: TGTGCCAGCAGCCGACAAGACAGGTCCTACGAGCAGTACTTC.

The chain uses TRBV19 and TRBJ2-7, with a weak D call TRBD2 (6 bases). V shed 5 bases and J shed 3 bases, with 17 bases lying between them. This CDR3 has 15 residues. Germline V gene lookup returns CDR1 LNHDA and CDR2 SQIVND (reference sequence). CDR3 nucleotides: TGTGCCAGTAGTGCTACTAGCATGAGTTACTACGAGCAGTACTTC. It translates to CASSATSMSYYEQYF.

This chain connects TRBV7-9 to TRBJ1-6, with 8 positions matching TRBD1. The V segment lost 5 bases and the J segment 3 bases; nucleotides outside the gene matches: 15. Germline V gene data show CDR1 as SEHNR and CDR2 as FQNEAQ (reference sequence). The CDR3 extends over 19 amino acids. Here the CDR3 reads CASSPRGRGSLFYNSPLHF. The CDR3 bases are TGTGCCAGCAGCCCCAGGGGGCGGGGATCCCTCTTCTATAATTCACCCCTCCACTTT. Based on the CDR3 plus reference TRBV7-9 and TRBJ1-6, the full variable domain is DTGVSQNPRHKITKRGQNVTFRCDPISEHNRLYWYRQTLGQGPEFLTYFQNEAQLEKSRLLSDRFSAERPKGSFSTLEIQRTEQGDSAMYLCASSPRGRGSLFYNSPLHFGNGTRLTVT.

This clone was picked up one time. V is TRBV5-1 and J is TRBJ1-2; 8 bases are shared with TRBD1. This CDR3 comprises 16 residues. Germline V gene lookup returns CDR1 SGHRS and CDR2 YFSETQ. With V trimmed by 1 base and J by 4 bases, 9 bases remained unmatched. CDR3 residues: CASSLFPGQGGYGYTF. CDR3 nucleotide sequence: TGCGCCAGCAGCTTGTTTCCCGGACAGGGAGGCTATGGCTACACCTTC.

The chain employs TRBV28 and TRBJ2-6, with TRBD1 as a possible D gene (6 bases). The CDR3 totals 14 residues. Trimming left V 8 bases short and J 2 bases short, with 10 bases between. Germline CDR1 and CDR2: MDHEN and SYDVKM. Written as DNA, the CDR3 is TGTGCCAGCTTGAGGACAGCTGGGGCCAACGTCCTGACTTTC. Protein product: CASLRTAGANVLTF.

A single count supports this clone. V and J are TRBV2 and TRBJ1-2, with 11 bases that match TRBD1. Germline CDR1 and CDR2: SNHLY and FYNNEI. Germline trimming cut 6 bases from V and 6 bases from J; bases unmatched to any gene: 3. The CDR3 extends over 13 amino acids. In nucleotides, the CDR3 is TGTGCCAGCAGAGGACAGGGGGCCAATGGCTACACCTTC. It specifies CASRGQGANGYTF.

The chain combines TRBV14 with TRBJ2-5; 13 positions match TRBD2. Germline CDR1 reads SGHDN; CDR2 reads FVKESK. V gave up 3 bases and J gave up 4 bases; unmatched junction bases: 8. This CDR3 region has 17 residues. The chain's CDR3 is CASSHLTSGRAAETQYF. CDR3 sequence (DNA): TGTGCCAGCAGCCATCTCACTAGCGGGAGGGCCGCAGAGACCCAGTACTTC.

This chain joins TRBV4-3 and TRBJ2-7; D gene ambiguous. In germline, CDR1 is LGHNA, CDR2 YSLEER. CDR3 length: 16 residues. The V end was cut by 0 bases, the J end by 5 bases, with 17 bases between. CDR3 DNA: TGCGCCAGCAGCCAAGATCCCCGGTCCTTGGTAGACGAGCAGTACTTC. Protein sequence: CASSQDPRSLVDEQYF.

V and J are TRBV10-3 and TRBJ1-3; D is uncertain. V lost 8 bases to trimming and J lost 3 bases, with 8 bases between them. Germline V gene lookup returns CDR1 ENHRY and CDR2 SYGVKD. The CDR3 sequence is 12 residues long. The CDR3 is CAIGSDGNTIYF. DNA of the CDR3: TGTGCCATCGGGAGTGATGGAAACACCATATATTTT.

The chain employs TRBV15 and TRBJ1-2; no clear D. The CDR3 totals 15 residues. Looked up from germline, CDR1 is LNHNV and CDR2 is YYDKDF (reference sequence). V lost 5 bases and J 2 bases, leaving 15 bases between the germline ends. The CDR3 coding sequence is TGTGCCACCAGCGGCGAGCGACCGCCGAACTATGGCTACACCTTC. The encoded protein is CATSGERPPNYGYTF.

The V gene is TRBV25-1, the J gene TRBJ1-4; a weak D match, TRBD1 (6 bases). The V gene lost 2 bases and the J gene lost 7 bases, with 17 bases spanning the gap. The CDR3 totals 16 residues. From germline, CDR1 is MGHDK and CDR2 SYGVNS. The CDR3 DNA is TGTGCCAGCAGTGAAACGTACAGGGAAAAGGGTGAAAAACTGTTTTTT. It translates to CASSETYREKGEKLFF.

The CDR3 sequence is CAWSVPRQGYNEQFF. The CDR3 DNA reads TGTGCCTGGAGTGTGCCCCGACAGGGCTACAATGAGCAGTTCTTC. The J gene is TRBJ2-1, the V gene TRBV30, with 7 bases matching TRBD1. CDR1 and CDR2 (germline): GTSNPN, SVGIG (reference sequence). The CDR3 runs 15 residues. J gave up 3 bases and V 0 bases, and 5 bases lay outside the gene matches. The whole variable domain, filled in from reference TRBV30 and TRBJ2-1, reads SQTIHQWPATLVQPVGSPLSLECTVEGTSNPNLYWYRQAAGRGLQLLFYSVGIGQISSEVPQNLSASRPQDRQFILSSKKLLLSDSGFYLCAWSVPRQGYNEQFFGPGTRLTVL.

The CDR3 reads CASSPRGTYEQYF. Here the CDR3 DNA reads TGTGCCAGCAGTCCCAGGGGGACCTACGAGCAGTACTTC. The chain carries TRBV6-6 and TRBJ2-7; 7 bases agree with TRBD1. The J segment lost 2 bases and the V segment lost 5 bases, leaving 3 bases of the junction unmatched. In germline, CDR1 is MNHNY, CDR2 SVGAGI (reference sequence). There are 13 residues in the CDR3.

This chain links TRBV20-1 with TRBJ2-5; D not resolved. Germline V gene lookup returns CDR1 DFQATT and CDR2 SNEGSKA (reference sequence). Trimming pared 4 bases from V and 2 bases from J, leaving 5 bases between. The CDR3 has 11 residues. CDR3 protein: CSANRQETQYF. Written as DNA, the CDR3 is TGCAGTGCTAACAGACAAGAGACCCAGTACTTC.

The chain is built from TRBV19 and TRBJ1-4; 8 bases fit TRBD1. Germline CDR1 and CDR2: LNHDA and SQIVND (reference sequence). Trimming took 6 bases from V and 12 from J; bases not matched to a gene: 24. There are 18 residues in the CDR3. The CDR3 sequence: CASSFTTGVLAQGAELFF. DNA for the CDR3: TGTGCCAGTAGCTTCACTACAGGGGTTCTTGCCCAGGGGGCAGAACTGTTTTTT. Full variable domain (remainder filled in from reference TRBV19 and TRBJ1-4): DGGITQSPKYLFRKEGQNVTLSCEQNLNHDAMYWYRQDPGQGLRLIYYSQIVNDFQKGDIAEGYSVSREKKESFPLTVTSAQKNPTAFYLCASSFTTGVLAQGAELFFGSGTQLSVL.

The gene calls are TRBV9 and TRBJ2-3, with D tentatively TRBD2 (6 bases). Between the trimmed V and J ends, which lost 4 bases and 2 bases, there was a span of 11 bases. This CDR3 is built from 14 residues. Germline assignment: CDR1 SGDLS and CDR2 YYNGEE. CDR3 region: CASSPRTTTDTQYF. The CDR3 DNA is TGTGCCAGCAGCCCAAGGACTACCACAGATACGCAGTATTTT.

This clone appeared a few times. The rearrangement links TRBV15 to TRBJ2-7, with 7 bases fitting TRBD2. Unmatched junction bases numbered 17, after V lost 0 bases and J lost 6 bases. Germline assignment: CDR1 LNHNV and CDR2 YYDKDF (reference sequence). The CDR3 spans 18 residues. Here the CDR3 reads CATSRDIVAELAGVEQYF. The CDR3 nucleotides are TGTGCCACCAGCAGAGATATAGTGGCGGAGCTCGCGGGGGTCGAGCAGTACTTC. Filled out from reference TRBV15 and TRBJ2-7, the complete variable domain reads DAMVIQNPRYQVTQFGKPVTLSCSQTLNHNVMYWYQQKSSQAPKLLFHYYDKDFNNEADTPDNFQSRRPNTSFCFLDIRSPGLGDTAMYLCATSRDIVAELAGVEQYFGPGTRLTVT.

J is TRBJ2-2 and V is TRBV29-1; 8 bases align to TRBD1. Unmatched junction bases numbered 2, after V lost 3 bases and J lost 5 bases. The CDR3 contains 13 residues. Germline V gene sequence: CDR1 SQVTM, CDR2 ANQGSEA. CDR3 DNA: TGCAGCGTTGAGGACAGGGTTACCGGGGAGCTGTTTTTT. Translating gives CSVEDRVTGELFF.

The V gene is TRBV28, the J gene TRBJ1-2; unclear D gene. Germline CDR1 MDHEN, CDR2 SYDVKM. The CDR3 covers 14 residues. The V end lost 7 bases, the J end lost 4 bases, and 16 bases lay between the germline ends. The CDR3 loop reads CASTKQRGPYGYTF. DNA for the CDR3: TGTGCCAGCACCAAACAGCGGGGTCCCTATGGCTACACCTTC.

This sequence joins TRBV5-6 and TRBJ2-1; 8 bases are shared with TRBD2. The CDR3 is 16 amino acids. The J segment lost 1 base and the V segment lost 2 bases, leaving 5 bases of the junction unmatched. Per germline, CDR1 SGHDT and CDR2 YYEEEE. CDR3 sequence (DNA): TGTGCCAGCAGCTTTAATAGCGGGGAGTCCTACAATGAGCAGTTCTTC. Translating gives CASSFNSGESYNEQFF.

The chain employs TRBV4-1 and TRBJ2-2; no reliable D call. The germline gives CDR1 MGHRA, CDR2 YSYEKL. Trimming pared 1 base from V and 5 bases from J, leaving 17 bases between. There are 17 residues in the CDR3. CDR3 loop: CASSQGLGVDNTGELFF. The CDR3 DNA follows: TGCGCCAGCAGCCAAGGATTAGGCGTCGACAATACCGGGGAGCTGTTTTTT.

The chain uses TRBV14 and TRBJ1-2; D remains ambiguous. Germline lookup yields CDR1 SGHDN and CDR2 FVKESK. V dropped 1 base and J dropped 8 bases, with 11 bases sitting between them. This CDR3 spans 13 amino acids. The DNA of the CDR3 is TGTGCCAGCAGCCAAGTACCAGCGCGGGGCTACACCTTC. This translates into CASSQVPARGYTF.

V gene TRBV28 combines with J gene TRBJ2-7; D gene unclear. Trimming stripped 5 bases from V and 6 bases from J, with 11 bases between. The CDR3 is made up of 12 amino acids. Germline-derived CDR1 and CDR2 are MDHEN and SYDVKM. The CDR3 nucleotides read TGTGCCAGCAGTCCCCCAGGTCGCGAGCAGTACTTC. Its translation is CASSPPGREQYF.

V gene TRBV7-2 combines with J gene TRBJ1-3, with a possible D match to TRBD1 (5 bases). Germline V gives CDR1 SGHTA, CDR2 FQGNSA. The CDR3 is made up of 16 amino acids. Deletions cut 6 bases from V and 4 bases from J, with 19 bases between. CDR3 DNA sequence: TGTGCCAGCAGACCCCCCGGAGGGGCGAGAGGAAACACCATATATTTT. It is translated as CASRPPGGARGNTIYF.